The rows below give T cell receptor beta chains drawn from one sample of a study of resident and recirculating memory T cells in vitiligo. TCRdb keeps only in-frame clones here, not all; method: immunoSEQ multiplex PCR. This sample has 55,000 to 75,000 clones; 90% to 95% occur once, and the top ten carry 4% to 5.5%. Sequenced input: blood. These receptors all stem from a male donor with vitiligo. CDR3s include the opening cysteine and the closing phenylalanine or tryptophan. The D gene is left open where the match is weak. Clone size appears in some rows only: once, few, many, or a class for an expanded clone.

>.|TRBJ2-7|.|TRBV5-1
TGCGCCAGCAGCTTGGACGGGGTGGAGGGCTACGAGCAGTACTTC
CASSLDGVEGYEQYF
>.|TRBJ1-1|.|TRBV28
TGTGCCAGCAGTCCCCCAGGGCAAGCCCTGAACACTGAAGCTTTCTTT
CASSPPGQALNTEAFF
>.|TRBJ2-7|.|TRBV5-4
TGTGCCAGCAGCTTGGGAGACAGGTACGAGCAGTACTTC
CASSLGDRYEQYF
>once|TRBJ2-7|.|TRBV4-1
TGCGCCAGCAGCCAAGATGCCCTACGGCCCCCGGGGTACTTC
CASSQDALRPPGYF
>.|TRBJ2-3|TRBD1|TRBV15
TGTGCCACCAGCAGTGCAACCGGGACAGGGGCAGATACGCAGTATTTT
CATSSATGTGADTQYF
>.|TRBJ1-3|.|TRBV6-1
TGTGCCAGCAGTGAAGCTCGGGACACCATATATTTT
CASSEARDTIYF
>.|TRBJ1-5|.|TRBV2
TGTGCCAGCAGTGAGTCGGGGGGATTAATACCCCAGCATTTT
CASSESGGLIPQHF
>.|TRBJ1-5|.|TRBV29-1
TGCAGCGTTCAGGGAAGCAATCAGCCCCAGCATTTT
CSVQGSNQPQHF
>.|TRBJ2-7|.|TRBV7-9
TGTGCCAGCAGCTTATCAGGCACCTACGAGCAGTACTTC
CASSLSGTYEQYF
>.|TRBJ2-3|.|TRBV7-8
TGTGCCAGCAGCTTAGAGGGCGGGGGCGGAGATACGCAGTATTTT
CASSLEGGGGDTQYF
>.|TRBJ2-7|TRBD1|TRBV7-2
TGTGCCAGCAGCTCGTACAGGGGCCCAACTACGGGGCAGTACTTC
CASSSYRGPTTGQYF
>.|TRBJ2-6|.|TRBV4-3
TGCGCCAGCAGCCAAGATCCCGTCGGAGACTCTGGGGCCAACGTCCTGACTTTC
CASSQDPVGDSGANVLTF
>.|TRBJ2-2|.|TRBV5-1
TGCGCCAGCAGCTTGGGGGTCGCAGGGGAGAACGGGGAGCTGTTTTTT
CASSLGVAGENGELFF
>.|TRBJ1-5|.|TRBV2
TGTGCCAGCAAACTCGTGGAAGAGGGCAATCAGCCCCAGCATTTT
CASKLVEEGNQPQHF
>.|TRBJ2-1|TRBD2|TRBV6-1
TGTGCCAGCAGTGGGTTAGCGGGGGGGATCTCCTACAATGAGCAGTTCTTC
CASSGLAGGISYNEQFF
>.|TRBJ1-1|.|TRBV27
TGTGCCAGCAGTTTAATTGCTGGCCCCCCTGAAGCTTTCTTT
CASSLIAGPPEAFF
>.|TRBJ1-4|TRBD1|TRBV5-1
TGCGCCAGCAGCACGGGGACAGGGGAAAAACTGTTTTTT
CASSTGTGEKLFF
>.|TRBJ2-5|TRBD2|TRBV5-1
TGCGCCAGCAGCCGCACTAGCGGGGGGCAAGAGACCCAGTACTTC
CASSRTSGGQETQYF
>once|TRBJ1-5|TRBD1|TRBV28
TGTGCCAGCATTTCAGAACAGGGGGATCAGCCCCAGCATTTT
CASISEQGDQPQHF
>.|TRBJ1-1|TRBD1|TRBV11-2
TGTGCCAGCAGCTTAGGAGGGGGCAGCGGCACTGAAGCTTTCTTT
CASSLGGGSGTEAFF
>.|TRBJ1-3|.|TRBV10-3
TGTGCCGTCCCAGGGAACTCTGGAAACACCATATATTTT
CAVPGNSGNTIYF
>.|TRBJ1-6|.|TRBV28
TGTGCCAGCAGTCCTCCCCGGGACACCAATTCACCCCTCCACTTT
CASSPPRDTNSPLHF
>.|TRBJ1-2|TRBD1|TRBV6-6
TGTGCCAGCAGACCCGGGACAGGCGTCGGCTACACCTTC
CASRPGTGVGYTF
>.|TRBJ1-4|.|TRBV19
TGTGCCAGTATGGCGGGGGCAACTAATGAAAAACTGTTTTTT
CASMAGATNEKLFF
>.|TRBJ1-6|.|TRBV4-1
TGCGCCAGCAGCCAAGTACTGGGACATGAATCACCCCTCCACTTT
CASSQVLGHESPLHF
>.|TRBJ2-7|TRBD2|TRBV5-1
TGCGCCAGCAGCTTTCTCAGGGAGGGTTACGAGCAGTACTTC
CASSFLREGYEQYF
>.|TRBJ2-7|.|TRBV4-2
TGTGCCAGCAGCCAGAGCGGTCCTTCCTACGAGCAGTACTTC
CASSQSGPSYEQYF
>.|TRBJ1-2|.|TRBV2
TGTGCCAGCAGTGAAGCGCAAGTAGGGGCTGACGGCTACACCTTC
CASSEAQVGADGYTF
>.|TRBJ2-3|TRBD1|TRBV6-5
TGTGCCAGCAGCAGCCGGGACAGGGGACGAGATACGCAGTATTTT
CASSSRDRGRDTQYF
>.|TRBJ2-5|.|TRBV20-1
TGCAGTGCTAGAAGGGGTGAGACCCAGTACTTC
CSARRGETQYF
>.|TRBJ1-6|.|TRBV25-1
TGTGCCAGCAGTGAGGGAGGGTCCAACCTGCGTTCACCCCTCCACTTT
CASSEGGSNLRSPLHF
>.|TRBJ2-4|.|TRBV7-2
TGTGCCAGCAGCTCCGCCAGTAGGGGTGCGGCCAAAAACATTCAGTACTTC
CASSSASRGAAKNIQYF
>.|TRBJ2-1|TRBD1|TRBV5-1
TGCGCCAGCAGCCACATCGGACAGGACAATGAGCAGTTCTTC
CASSHIGQDNEQFF
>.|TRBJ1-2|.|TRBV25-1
TGTGCCAGCAGTTACAGGGAATGGGTTGATGGCTACACCTTC
CASSYREWVDGYTF
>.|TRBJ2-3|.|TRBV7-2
TGTGCCAGCAGCTTAGCGCTAGGGGGGGGGCCCACAGATACGCAGTATTTT
CASSLALGGGPTDTQYF
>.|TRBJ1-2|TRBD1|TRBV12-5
TGTGCTAGTGGTTTGGCCGACCTTACAGGGGCCCTCTATGGCTACACCTTC
CASGLADLTGALYGYTF
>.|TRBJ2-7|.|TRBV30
TGTGCCTGGAGTGGAAGTGGCCGTCCCTCCTACGAGCAGTACTTC
CAWSGSGRPSYEQYF
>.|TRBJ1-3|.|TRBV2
TGTGCCAGCAGTGTACCAGCAGGGGCAGTTGGAAACACCATATATTTT
CASSVPAGAVGNTIYF
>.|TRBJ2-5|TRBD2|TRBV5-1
TGCGCCAGCAGCTTGGGGCCCCCAGCGGGGGGGGAAGAGACCCAGTACTTC
CASSLGPPAGGEETQYF
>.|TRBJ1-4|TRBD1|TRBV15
TGTGCCACCAGCAGTGGGACAGGGTCGGGGGGTGAAAAACTGTTTTTT
CATSSGTGSGGEKLFF
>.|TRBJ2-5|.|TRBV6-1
TGTGCCAGCACCGGACAGTCCCAAGAGACCCAGTACTTC
CASTGQSQETQYF
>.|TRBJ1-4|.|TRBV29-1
TGCAGCGTAGAAGGAGCGGACGATCGGGAAAAACTGTTTTTT
CSVEGADDREKLFF
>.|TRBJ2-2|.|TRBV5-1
TGCGCCAGCAGCTTGACAGGGATCGGCGGGGAGCTGTTTTTT
CASSLTGIGGELFF
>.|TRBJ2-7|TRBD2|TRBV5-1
TGCGCCAGCAGCATCAGCGGGGGGGCCAGGGGCGAGCAGTACTTC
CASSISGGARGEQYF
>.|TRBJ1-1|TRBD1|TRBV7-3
TGTGCCAGCAGCCCTAGTCCCGGGACAGGGAACGCTGAAGCTTTCTTT
CASSPSPGTGNAEAFF
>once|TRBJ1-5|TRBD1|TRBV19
TGTGCCAGTAGGCAGGGGGATCAGCCCCAGCATTTT
CASRQGDQPQHF
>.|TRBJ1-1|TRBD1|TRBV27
TGTGCCAGCAGTTTACGAACCGGGACAGGGGGCGCTTTCTTT
CASSLRTGTGGAFF
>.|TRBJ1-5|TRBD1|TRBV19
TGTGCCAGTAGACCACCGGGACAGGAAAGCCAGCCCCAGCATTTT
CASRPPGQESQPQHF
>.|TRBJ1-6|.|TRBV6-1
TGTGCCAGCAGTGAAGACGCGAGCTCCTATAATTCACCCCTCCACTTT
CASSEDASSYNSPLHF
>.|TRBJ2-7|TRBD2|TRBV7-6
TGTGCCAGCAGCCCTTACCGGGGACTAGCGGGGGGCCGCAGGAGCTCCTACGAGCAGTACTTC
CASSPYRGLAGGRRSSYEQYF
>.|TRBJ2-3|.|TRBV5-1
TGCGCCAGCAGCTTGGCCAGGGGCGATTCTTTTTACACAGATACGCAGTATTTT
CASSLARGDSFYTDTQYF
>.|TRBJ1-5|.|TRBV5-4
TGTGCCAGCAGCTTTCCGGGGGGGTCGGGTCAGCATTTT
CASSFPGGSGQHF
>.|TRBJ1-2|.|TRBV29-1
TGCAGCGTTGCTGGACAGAATAACTATGGCTACACCTTC
CSVAGQNNYGYTF